These 9 T cell receptor beta chains share one sample of origin, sequenced in a study of blood T cells in healthy people across ages. PCR was performed a second time for about 7 to 12 cycles using a sample-barcoded 5' primer and a J-beta primer mix. TCRdb re-called the 5' RACE reads with MiXCR, one entry per CDR3 protein. The profile shows around 800,000 distinct CDR3 sequences, approximately 55% of them singletons. Sequenced material: blood. The receptor source for this set is an elderly man in good health.

CDR3 residues: CASSLHLETQYF. The CDR3, as DNA: TGTGCCAGCAGTCTCCACTTAGAGACCCAGTACTTC. This chain uses TRBV12-3 or TRBV12-4 with TRBJ2-5; D is uncertain. The CDR3 has 12 amino acids. Trimming took 5 bases from V and 4 from J, leaving 8 bases between them.

The rearrangement joins TRBV6-6 to TRBJ2-4; no definite D call. The better agreement between TRBJ2-7 and the DNA end casts doubt on the J call. Germline values: CDR1 MNHNY, CDR2 SVGAGI (reference sequence). The CDR3 loop spans 12 amino acids. CDR3 DNA: TGTGCCAGCAGTTACGGCTTAGACGAGCAGTACTTC. It yields the protein CASSYGLDEQYF.

As concerns this clonotype: An end of the junction does not agree with germline; a read error may underlie this. The genes are TRBV20-1 and TRBJ2-1; D is unclear. The CDR3 contains 14 residues. The germline V gene encodes CDR1 DFQATT and CDR2 SNEGSKA (reference sequence). In DNA, the CDR3 is TGCAGTGCCTGGCCCACCAGTCCCTACAATAAGCAGTTCTTC. Translated, it gives CSAWPTSPYNKQFF.

This clonotype has a count of ten or more. The chain recombines TRBV29-1 with TRBJ2-7, with a tentative D call TRBD1 (6 bases). CDR1 is SQVTM and CDR2 is ANQGSEA in the germline V gene. The CDR3 totals 12 residues. V was pared by 6 bases and J by 2 bases, with 11 bases between. CDR3 in DNA: TGCAGCGTGACCTGGGGGCCCTACGAGCAGTACTTC. This sequence encodes CSVTWGPYEQYF.

This rearrangement joins TRBV24-1 to TRBJ2-5; 12 bases fit TRBD1. J lost 3 bases, V lost 4 bases, and 5 bases had no gene match. Germline CDR1 and CDR2: KGHDR and SFDVKD. The CDR3 extends over 16 amino acids. The CDR3 region has the DNA TGTGCCACCAGTGACCACGGGACAGGGGGCGAAGAGACCCAGTACTTC. Protein sequence: CATSDHGTGGEETQYF.

This clonotype came up once. This chain connects TRBV7-9 to TRBJ1-1; weak D call: TRBD1 (5 bases). This CDR3 is built from 15 residues. The germline V and J ends were trimmed by 1 base and 8 bases, with 17 bases remaining between them. Germline lookup yields CDR1 SEHNR and CDR2 FQNEAQ (reference sequence). As DNA, the CDR3 is TGTGCCAGCAGCTTAGTGGCAGGGCCTTCTGGGGAAGCTTTCTTT. Protein: CASSLVAGPSGEAFF.

On this clonotype: The junction does not match germline at one end; this may be a read error. The rearrangement joins TRBV5-1 to TRBJ2-7; D could derive from TRBD1 or TRBD2 (5 bases each). From germline, CDR1 is SGHRS and CDR2 YFSETQ. The CDR3 runs 15 residues. The DNA of the CDR3 is TGCGCCAACAGCTTGGCCGGGACGGCGACCTACGAGCAGTACTTC. It codes for CANSLAGTATYEQYF.

This clonotype was counted only a few times. V usage is TRBV20-1 and J usage is TRBJ2-7; TRBD2 matches 10 bases. The germline CDR1 and CDR2 sequences are DFQATT and SNEGSKA (reference sequence). The junction had 2 bases not matched to a gene; V was cut back by 4 bases and J by 2 bases. The CDR3 is made up of 13 amino acids. CDR3 sequence reads: CSATAGGPYEQYF. The CDR3 DNA follows: TGCAGTGCTACAGCGGGAGGGCCCTACGAGCAGTACTTC.

V gene TRBV4-1 combines with J gene TRBJ1-5; 10 positions agree with TRBD1. The junction had 3 bases not matched to a gene; V was cut back by 2 bases and J by 2 bases. The germline CDR1 and CDR2 sequences are MGHRA and YSYEKL. The CDR3 spans 16 residues. The CDR3 sequence: CASSQPTGGGNQPQHF. The CDR3 nucleotides are TGCGCCAGCAGCCAACCGACAGGGGGCGGCAATCAGCCCCAGCATTTT.